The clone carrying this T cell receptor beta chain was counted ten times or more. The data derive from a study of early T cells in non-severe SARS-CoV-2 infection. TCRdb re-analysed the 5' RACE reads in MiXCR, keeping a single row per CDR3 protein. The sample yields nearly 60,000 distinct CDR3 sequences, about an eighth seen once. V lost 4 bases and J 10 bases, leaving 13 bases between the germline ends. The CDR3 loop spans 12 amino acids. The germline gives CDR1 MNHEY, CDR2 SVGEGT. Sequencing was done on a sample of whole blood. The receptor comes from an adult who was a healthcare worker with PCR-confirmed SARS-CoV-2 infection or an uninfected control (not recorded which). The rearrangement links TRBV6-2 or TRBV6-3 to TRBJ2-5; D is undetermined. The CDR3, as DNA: TGTGCCAGCAGTTGGACGAGGAAAGGCCAGTACTTC. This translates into CASSWTRKGQYF.